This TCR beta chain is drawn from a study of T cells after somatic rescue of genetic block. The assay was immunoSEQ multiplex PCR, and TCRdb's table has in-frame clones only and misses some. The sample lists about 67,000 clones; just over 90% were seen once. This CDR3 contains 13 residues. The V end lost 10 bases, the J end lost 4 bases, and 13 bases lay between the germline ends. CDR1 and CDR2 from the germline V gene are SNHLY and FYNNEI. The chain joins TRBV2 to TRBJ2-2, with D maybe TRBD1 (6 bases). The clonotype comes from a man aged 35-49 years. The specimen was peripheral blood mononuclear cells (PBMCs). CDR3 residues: CATMQGTTGELFF. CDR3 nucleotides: TGTGCCACTATGCAGGGGACCACCGGGGAGCTGTTTTTT.